This T cell receptor (beta chain) is from a study of shared clonotypes between healthy human individuals. General study findings and limits: Non-shared clonotypes were found to have lower generation probabilities than the clonotypes that were shared by all four of the sorted-subset donors. Expectations were that clonotype sharing among donors would be affected by sequencing depth.

This CDR3 has 15 amino acids. Trimming removed 6 bases from V and 6 bases from J, with 18 bases in between. Germline CDR1 is SNHLY and CDR2 is FYNNEI. CD8 cells regarded as naive lacked CD45RO, were positively chosen for CCR7, and omitted terminally differentiated effector memory CD45RA+ cells. As regards this clone: Its target is unknown.

Sorted-subset replicate PCRs used roughly 220 ng DNA, roughly 28,000 T cell genomes. The method was immunoSEQ multiplex PCR; TCRdb's version includes in-frame clones alone and lacks a portion of them. Of about 2 million clones in the sample, around 96% were seen once. The clonotype comes from a man between 18 and 35 years old in good health. The sequencing input was naive CD8+ T cells sorted from blood. The V call is TRBV2, the J call TRBJ1-5; the D is unclear. The CDR3 DNA reads as TGTGCCAGCAGCGGAACGTGGCACCCGGGTCAGCCCCAGCATTTT. This codes for CASSGTWHPGQPQHF.